Included here is one TCR beta chain sequence, with context. This record belongs to a study of blood T cell repertoires in COVID-19. The wider study: Sample material is recorded as cDNA or gDNA derived from T cells, B-cell-depleted T cells, or PBMCs.

As processed by the authors: By means of reference gene primer amplification, nucleated cell counts were estimated. The method was immunoSEQ multiplex PCR; TCRdb's version includes in-frame clones alone and lacks a portion of them. D and trimming come from the DNA, and the V and J calls and clone size come from that table. The table lists tens of thousands of clones, 85% to 90% of them singletons. After removal of 2 bases from V and 4 bases from J, the junction contained 3 bases not matched to a gene. This CDR3 contains 13 residues. Germline-derived CDR1 and CDR2 are GTSNPN and SVGIG (reference sequence).

This clonotype was obtained from a man aged 60-69 years with acute or convalescent COVID-19. The chain carries TRBV30 and TRBJ1-1; 8 positions match TRBD1. Specimen: peripheral blood. The CDR3 DNA sequence: TGTGCCTGGAGTCACAGGGGGACCACTGAAGCTTTCTTT. Translated: CAWSHRGTTEAFF.